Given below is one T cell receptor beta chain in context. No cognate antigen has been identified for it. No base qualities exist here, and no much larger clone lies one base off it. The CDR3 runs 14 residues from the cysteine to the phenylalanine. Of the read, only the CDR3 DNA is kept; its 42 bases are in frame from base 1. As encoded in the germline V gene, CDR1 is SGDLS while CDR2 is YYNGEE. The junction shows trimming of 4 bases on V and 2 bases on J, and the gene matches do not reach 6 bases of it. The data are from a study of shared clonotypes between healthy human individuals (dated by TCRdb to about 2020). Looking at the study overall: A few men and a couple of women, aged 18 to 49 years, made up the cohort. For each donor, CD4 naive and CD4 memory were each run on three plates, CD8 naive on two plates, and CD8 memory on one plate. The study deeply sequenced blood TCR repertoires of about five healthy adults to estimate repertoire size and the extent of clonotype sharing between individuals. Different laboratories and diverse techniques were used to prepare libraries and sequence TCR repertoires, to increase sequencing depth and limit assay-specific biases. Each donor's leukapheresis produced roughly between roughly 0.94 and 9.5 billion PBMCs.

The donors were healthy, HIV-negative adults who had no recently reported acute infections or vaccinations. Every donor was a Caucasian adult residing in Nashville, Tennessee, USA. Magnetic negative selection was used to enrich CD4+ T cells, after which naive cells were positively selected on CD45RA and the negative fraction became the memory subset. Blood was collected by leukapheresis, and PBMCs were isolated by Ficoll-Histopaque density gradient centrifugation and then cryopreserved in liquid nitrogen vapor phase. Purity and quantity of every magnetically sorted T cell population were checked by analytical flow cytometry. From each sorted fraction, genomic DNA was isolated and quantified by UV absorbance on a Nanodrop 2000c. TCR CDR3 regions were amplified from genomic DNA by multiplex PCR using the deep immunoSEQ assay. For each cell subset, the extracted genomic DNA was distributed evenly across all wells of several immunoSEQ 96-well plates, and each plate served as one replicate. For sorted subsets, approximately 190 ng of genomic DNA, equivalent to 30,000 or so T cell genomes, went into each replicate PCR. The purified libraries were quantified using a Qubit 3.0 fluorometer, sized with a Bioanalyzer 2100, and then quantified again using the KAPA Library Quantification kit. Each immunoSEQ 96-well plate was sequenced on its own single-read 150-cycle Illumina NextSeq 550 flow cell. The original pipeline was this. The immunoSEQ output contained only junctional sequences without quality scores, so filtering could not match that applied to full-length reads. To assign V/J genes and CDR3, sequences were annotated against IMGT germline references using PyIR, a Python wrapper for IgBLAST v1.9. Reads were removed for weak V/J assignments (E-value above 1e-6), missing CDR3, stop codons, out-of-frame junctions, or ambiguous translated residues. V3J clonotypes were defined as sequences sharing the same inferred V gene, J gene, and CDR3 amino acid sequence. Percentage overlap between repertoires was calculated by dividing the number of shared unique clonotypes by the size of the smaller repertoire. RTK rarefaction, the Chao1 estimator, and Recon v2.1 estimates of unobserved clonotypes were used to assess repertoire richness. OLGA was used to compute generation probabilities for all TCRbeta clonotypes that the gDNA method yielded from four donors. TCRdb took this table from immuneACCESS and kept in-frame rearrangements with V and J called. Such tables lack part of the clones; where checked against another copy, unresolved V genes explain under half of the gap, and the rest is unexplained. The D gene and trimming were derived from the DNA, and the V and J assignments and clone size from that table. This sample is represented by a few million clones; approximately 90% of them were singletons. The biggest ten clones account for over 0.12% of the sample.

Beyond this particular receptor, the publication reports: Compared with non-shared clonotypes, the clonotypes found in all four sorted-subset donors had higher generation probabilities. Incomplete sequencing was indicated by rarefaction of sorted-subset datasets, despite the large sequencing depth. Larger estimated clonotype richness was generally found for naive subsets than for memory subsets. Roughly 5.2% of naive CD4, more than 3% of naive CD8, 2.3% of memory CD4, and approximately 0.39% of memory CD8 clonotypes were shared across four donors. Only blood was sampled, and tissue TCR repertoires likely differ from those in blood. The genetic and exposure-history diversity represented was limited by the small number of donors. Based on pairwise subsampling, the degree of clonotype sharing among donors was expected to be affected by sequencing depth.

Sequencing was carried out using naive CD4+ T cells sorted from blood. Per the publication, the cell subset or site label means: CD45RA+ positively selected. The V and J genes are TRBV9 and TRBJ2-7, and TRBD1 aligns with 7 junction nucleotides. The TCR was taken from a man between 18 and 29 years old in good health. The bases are TGTGCCAGCAGCCCACCGGGACAGCCCTACGAGCAGTACTTC. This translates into CASSPPGQPYEQYF.